The clone carrying this TCR beta chain was detected only a few times. Its specificity is unknown. This table comes from immunoSEQ multiplex PCR, and its TCRdb copy is limited to in-frame clones, with some not included. Of just over 15,000 clones in the sample, over 60% were seen once. These data originate in a study of radiation and T cells in renal cell carcinoma. Study observations and caveats: Sampling covered only 0.75 to 1 g of each tumor.

The treatment is: 15 Gy SBRT to primary tumor, nephrectomy 4 weeks later. Trimming removed 4 bases from V and 4 bases from J, with 19 bases in between. CDR3 length: 17 amino acids. The germline V gene encodes CDR1 MNHNS and CDR2 SASEGT. The sequence derives from a woman in her 70s with renal cell carcinoma. The chain links TRBV6-1 to TRBJ2-2, with D tentatively TRBD2 (6 bases). This material consisted of tumor tissue, taken from a patient whose treatment included radiotherapy and nephrectomy. The DNA of the CDR3 is TGTGCCAGCAGTGCCCCTGCAACCGGGACTCCCACCGGGGAGCTGTTTTTT. It codes for CASSAPATGTPTGELFF.